One sample yielded the 10 T cell receptor beta chains listed below, sequenced in a study of regulatory T cells in long-lasting Graves disease (dated by TCRdb to the early 2020s). Sample time point, as interpreted from the label and publication: persistent/refractory GD, antithyroid drugs over 5 years with positive TRAb. For both TCR sequencing and RNA sequencing, RNA was extracted from PBMCs using TRIzol. Library construction relied on multiplex PCR. Data came from an Illumina HiSeq 4000. iRepertoire HTBI primers and Arm-PCR amplification of CDR3 regions were used to construct TCR beta libraries. TCRdb ran its own pipeline on the public reads, namely fastp trimming at Q25 and MiXCR clone calling, and kept in-frame beta chains. A single entry per CDR3 protein holds the most common genes and DNA from its merged rows. Counted in this sample were 400,000 to 500,000 distinct CDR3 sequences; around 23% of them appeared once. The ten largest clones capture roughly an eighth of the sample.

The sample here was peripheral blood mononuclear cells (PBMCs), taken when the disease was refractory, from a patient treated with antithyroid drugs. These receptor sequences come from a female donor with Graves disease.

This clonotype was seen ten or more times. The rearrangement links TRBV12-3 or TRBV12-4 to TRBJ1-5; D remains ambiguous. The CDR3 has 13 residues. The V end was cut by 7 bases, the J end by 1 base, with 8 bases between. This chain's CDR3 is CASTTRSNQPQHF. DNA for the CDR3: TGTGCCAGCACTACCCGGAGCAATCAGCCCCAGCATTTT.

The genes are TRBV5-1 and TRBJ2-7; 8 nucleotides align to TRBD2. This CDR3 is built from 14 residues. Germline V gene data show CDR1 as SGHRS and CDR2 as YFSETQ. Trimming cost V 8 bases and J 0 bases; bases outside gene matches: 7. CDR3: CASAYSGNSYEQYF. CDR3 DNA: TGCGCCAGTGCATATAGCGGGAACTCCTACGAGCAGTACTTC.

This clonotype came up many times. The chain has TRBV2 and TRBJ1-2; D is perhaps TRBD1 (5 bases). Trimming pared 6 bases from V and 1 base from J, leaving 12 bases between. CDR1 and CDR2 from the germline V gene are SNHLY and FYNNEI. This CDR3 is built from 14 residues. The CDR3 is CASRSGQINYGYTF. CDR3 DNA: TGTGCCAGCAGATCGGGGCAGATTAACTATGGCTACACCTTC.

Ten or more counts support this clonotype. V and J are TRBV20-1 and TRBJ2-7; D could derive from TRBD1 or TRBD2 (5 bases each). CDR3 length: 13 residues. Germline V gives CDR1 DFQATT, CDR2 SNEGSKA (reference sequence). V lost 3 bases, J lost 2 bases, and 11 bases lay in between. CDR3 DNA sequence: TGCAGTGCTAGGTCCGGGACCACCTACGAGCAGTACTTC. Its translation: CSARSGTTYEQYF.

Concerning this clonotype: Since a much larger clone is just one base distant, this may be a read error. J is TRBJ2-6 and V is TRBV30; TRBD2 is a possible D gene (6 bases). Germline CDR1 GTSNPN, CDR2 SVGIG (reference sequence). The CDR3 extends over 16 amino acids. The CDR3 nucleotides are TGTGCCTGGAGTTTAAAGGGAGGCTCTGGGGCCAGCGTCCTGACTTTC. Protein: CAWSLKGGSGASVLTF. Full variable domain (outside the CDR3, taken from reference TRBV30 and TRBJ2-6): SQTIHQWPATLVQPVGSPLSLECTVEGTSNPNLYWYRQAAGRGLQLLFYSVGIGQISSEVPQNLSASRPQDRQFILSSKKLLLSDSGFYLCAWSLKGGSGASVLTFGAGSRLTVL.

This clonotype was detected many times. This chain connects TRBV28 to TRBJ2-4; possibly TRBD1 for D (6 bases). V was shortened by 8 bases and J by 0 bases, with 14 bases between the two germline ends. Looked up from germline, CDR1 is MDHEN and CDR2 is SYDVKM. The CDR3 length is 15 residues. The DNA of the CDR3 is TGTGCCAGCGAAGAAGGGACATTAGCCAAAAACATTCAGTACTTC. Amino acids: CASEEGTLAKNIQYF.

The V gene is TRBV6-2 or TRBV6-3, the J gene TRBJ2-7; a weak D match, TRBD2 (6 bases). Trimming took off 3 bases at V and 6 bases at J, with 12 bases between the two ends. CDR3 length: 13 residues. Germline V lookup: CDR1 MNHEY, CDR2 SVGEGT. Here the CDR3 reads CASSYLAEGEQYF. DNA of the CDR3: TGTGCCAGCAGTTATCTTGCGGAGGGCGAGCAGTACTTC.

The rearrangement uses TRBV9 and TRBJ2-2, with 7 bases aligning to TRBD2. The germline gives CDR1 SGDLS, CDR2 YYNGEE. The CDR3 runs 15 residues. V was clipped by 0 bases and J by 4 bases; unmatched bases: 3. In nucleotides, the CDR3 is TGTGCCAGCAGCGTAGGACTAGCAACCACCGGGGAGCTGTTTTTT. Residues: CASSVGLATTGELFF.

This clonotype was seen many times. This chain links TRBV5-8 with TRBJ1-5; D uncertain. From germline, CDR1 is SGHTS and CDR2 YDEGEE. The CDR3 is 15 amino acids. Trimming cost V 0 bases and J 2 bases, with 9 bases left between them. The CDR3 reads CASSLARGGNQPQHF. CDR3 DNA sequence: TGTGCCAGCAGCTTGGCTCGCGGGGGCAATCAGCCCCAGCATTTT.

The chain employs TRBV5-6 and TRBJ1-1; 8 nucleotides line up with TRBD1. From germline, CDR1 is SGHDT and CDR2 YYEEEE. Trimming took 5 bases from V and 1 from J; bases not matched to a gene: 7. CDR3 length: 15 amino acids. Here the CDR3 reads CASREGTGGNTEAFF. In DNA, the CDR3 is TGTGCCAGCAGGGAAGGTACAGGGGGGAACACTGAAGCTTTCTTT.